These 21 T cell receptor beta chains came from one sample sequenced in a study of CD4 T cells in relation to SARS-CoV-2 and coronaviruses (dated by TCRdb to the early 2020s). CD4+ T cells from unexposed donors were collected before the COVID-19 pandemic (2011-2018). Following 10 days of culture, the EasySep CD4+ T cell isolation kit was used to isolate CD4+ T cells. Which antigens these TCRs recognize remains unknown. The library was produced with the immunoSEQ multiplex PCR assay. TCRdb mirrors the immuneACCESS table, restricted to in-frame sequences. Some clones are absent from its copies; in checked studies, under half trace to an unresolved V gene, and the reason for the others is unknown. The sample records about 19,000 clones, over 70% of which are singletons. Clones ranked in the top ten supply approximately 23% of the sample. The specimen sequenced was CD4+ T cells from PBMCs, cultured in vitro. Receptors were obtained from a human donor in good health.

About this clone: The junction and the germline gene differ at one end; a read error may be behind it. This chain connects TRBV2 to TRBJ2-7; the D gene could be TRBD1 or TRBD2 (5 bases each). There are 11 residues in the CDR3. Germline CDR1 is SNHLY and CDR2 is FYNNEI. Here the CDR3 DNA reads TGTGCCAGCAGAGACTATACCGCAGGGAACTTC. Amino acids: CASRDYTAGNF.

J is TRBJ2-1 and V is TRBV18; no definite D call. The CDR3 covers 12 residues. The germline CDR1 and CDR2 sequences are KGHSH and LQKENI. V shed 3 bases and J shed 8 bases, with 8 bases lying between them. The CDR3 is CASSPVRHEQFF. CDR3 bases: TGTGCCAGCTCACCGGTCCGCCATGAGCAGTTCTTC.

V gene TRBV5-1 combines with J gene TRBJ1-4; TRBD1 aligns across 7 bases. Germline V CDR1 and CDR2: SGHRS, YFSETQ. The CDR3 runs 15 residues. V lost 4 bases and J lost 4; bases outside the gene matches: 7. CDR3 amino acids: CASSMGTADNEKLFF. The CDR3 DNA is TGCGCCAGCAGCATGGGGACAGCGGATAATGAAAAACTGTTTTTT.

The chain employs TRBV12-3 or TRBV12-4 and TRBJ2-3, with D unclear. This CDR3 is built from 12 residues. V shed 8 bases and J shed 4 bases, with 10 bases lying between them. The CDR3 protein is CASAASADTQYF. The DNA of the CDR3 is TGTGCCAGCGCGGCATCCGCAGATACGCAGTATTTT.

The chain uses TRBV9 and TRBJ1-1; TRBD1 is a possible D gene (6 bases). Per the germline V gene, CDR1 is SGDLS and CDR2 is YYNGEE. CDR3 size: 14 residues. V gave up 3 bases and J gave up 3 bases, with 12 bases separating them. The CDR3 bases are TGTGCCAGCAGCGAGGGACACGAGGACACTGAAGCTTTCTTT. Amino acids: CASSEGHEDTEAFF.

The chain recombines TRBV10-3 with TRBJ2-2, with 10 nucleotides matching TRBD1. V lost 5 bases and J lost 6; bases outside the gene matches: 3. Germline CDR1 reads ENHRY; CDR2 reads SYGVKD. The CDR3 is 14 residues long. Here the CDR3 DNA reads TGTGCCATCAGTCTGGGACAGGGGTCCGGGGAGCTGTTTTTT. The encoded protein is CAISLGQGSGELFF.

The rearrangement uses TRBV2 and TRBJ1-5, with a tentative D call TRBD1 (5 bases). CDR3 length: 13 residues. Deletions cut 8 bases from V and 9 bases from J, with 17 bases between. CDR1 and CDR2 (germline): SNHLY, FYNNEI. CDR3 residues: CASCVEGIVPQHF. DNA for the CDR3: TGTGCCAGCTGTGTGGAGGGGATTGTGCCCCAGCATTTT. The variable domain in full, completed from reference TRBV2 and TRBJ1-5, reads EPEVTQTPSHQVTQMGQEVILRCVPISNHLYFYWYRQILGQKVEFLVSFYNNEISEKSEIFDDQFSVERPDGSNFTLKIRSTKLEDSAMYFCASCVEGIVPQHFGDGTRLSIL.

There are a few counts of this clone. The chain employs TRBV10-3 and TRBJ1-5; possible D gene TRBD1, 5 bases. The CDR3 sequence is 12 residues long. Looked up from germline, CDR1 is ENHRY and CDR2 is SYGVKD. Trimming took 5 bases from V and 9 from J, leaving 11 bases between them. The CDR3 sequence is CAISQGPGPQHF. CDR3 sequence (DNA): TGTGCCATCAGTCAGGGCCCGGGGCCCCAGCATTTT.

This chain links TRBV29-1 with TRBJ1-2; weak D call: TRBD1 (5 bases). Trimming shortened V by 1 base and J by 8 bases, and 17 bases separated the two germline ends. Germline CDR1 is SQVTM and CDR2 is ANQGSEA. CDR3 length: 14 residues. CDR3 in DNA: TGCAGCGTTGAAGTCCCAGGGAAGGGGAGAGGCTACACCTTC. Residues: CSVEVPGKGRGYTF. Supplemented by reference TRBV29-1 and TRBJ1-2, the full variable domain reads SAVISQKPSRDICQRGTSLTIQCQVDSQVTMMFWYRQQPGQSLTLIATANQGSEATYESGFVIDKFPISRPNLTFSTLTVSNMSPEDSSIYLCSVEVPGKGRGYTFGSGTRLTVV.

This clone occurred a few times. V gene TRBV2 combines with J gene TRBJ1-6; D is unresolved. The V and J ends lost 4 bases and 7 bases respectively, with 5 bases between them. The V gene's germline CDR1 is SNHLY and CDR2 FYNNEI. The CDR3 runs to 12 residues. CDR3 residues: CASSGNNSPLHF. Written as DNA, the CDR3 is TGTGCCAGCAGTGGGAACAATTCACCCCTCCACTTT.

The chain links TRBV5-1 to TRBJ2-7; TRBD2 is a possible D gene (6 bases). V was pared by 7 bases and J by 2 bases, with 25 bases between. Germline V gene lookup returns CDR1 SGHRS and CDR2 YFSETQ. CDR3 size: 17 residues. The CDR3 DNA follows: TGCGCCAGCTCAGAGACTCCCTCGGGGGTATTAACCTACGAGCAGTACTTC. It codes for CASSETPSGVLTYEQYF. The whole variable domain, remainder taken from reference TRBV5-1 and TRBJ2-7, is KAGVTQTPRYLIKTRGQQVTLSCSPISGHRSVSWYQQTPGQGLQFLFEYFSETQRNKGNFPGRFSGRQFSNSRSEMNVSTLELGDSALYLCASSETPSGVLTYEQYFGPGTRLTVT.

The gene calls are TRBV7-2 and TRBJ2-7, with TRBD2 matching over 10 bases. The CDR3 is made up of 15 amino acids. The V gene end was trimmed by 2 bases and the J gene end by 6 bases; junction bases not matched to a gene: 7. Germline CDR1 is SGHTA and CDR2 is FQGNSA. The CDR3 reads CASSLWARLAGEQYF. In DNA form, the CDR3 reads TGTGCCAGCAGCTTATGGGCAAGACTAGCGGGCGAGCAGTACTTC.

The chain has TRBV2 and TRBJ2-2; D unresolved. Trimming stripped 4 bases from V and 4 bases from J, with 7 bases between. This CDR3 spans 13 amino acids. The V gene's germline CDR1 is SNHLY and CDR2 FYNNEI. DNA for the CDR3: TGTGCCAGCAGTGCAAGGACCACCGGGGAGCTGTTTTTT. Translated, it gives CASSARTTGELFF.

The sample holds a few counts of this clone. The J gene is TRBJ2-2, the V gene TRBV10-3; D unresolved. Looked up from germline, CDR1 is ENHRY and CDR2 is SYGVKD. Trimming took 5 bases from V and 5 from J, leaving 9 bases between them. The CDR3 is 13 amino acids. This chain's CDR3 is CAISKTPTGELFF. CDR3 nucleotide sequence: TGTGCCATCAGTAAGACCCCTACCGGGGAGCTGTTTTTT.

The rearrangement uses TRBV19 and TRBJ1-5; D may be TRBD1 (5 bases). V lost 10 bases to trimming and J lost 1 base, with 14 bases between them. CDR1 is LNHDA and CDR2 is SQIVND in the germline V gene (reference sequence). The CDR3 spans 14 residues. CDR3 protein: CANDSRASNQPQHF. In nucleotides, the CDR3 is TGTGCCAACGACAGCCGTGCGAGCAATCAGCCCCAGCATTTT.

The chain combines TRBV3-1 (or the pseudogene TRBV3-2) with TRBJ1-3; the D is unclear. V was cut by 3 bases and J by 4 bases, with 4 bases left in between. This CDR3 has 12 residues. CDR1 and CDR2 from the germline V gene are LGHDT and YNNKEL (reference sequence). The chain's CDR3 is CASSQAGNTIYF. DNA for the CDR3: TGTGCCAGCAGCCAGGCAGGAAACACCATATATTTT.

The rearrangement joins TRBV4-3 to TRBJ2-5; 9 nucleotides match TRBD2. Germline CDR1 is LGHNA and CDR2 is YSLEER. J gave up 4 bases and V 0 bases, and 0 bases lay outside the gene matches. The CDR3 consists of 14 residues. CDR3 bases: TGCGCCAGCAGCCAAGAACTAGCGGGAGAGACCCAGTACTTC. It specifies CASSQELAGETQYF.

The chain links TRBV18 to TRBJ1-1, with 8 bases fitting TRBD1. The CDR3 is 14 amino acids. Germline V gene sequence: CDR1 KGHSH, CDR2 LQKENI. The V gene end was trimmed by 6 bases and the J gene end by 3 bases; junction bases not matched to a gene: 6. The DNA for the CDR3 is TGTGCCAGCTCGCCTCAGGACAGGGACACTGAAGCTTTCTTT. Its protein product is CASSPQDRDTEAFF.

This sequence joins TRBV9 and TRBJ1-6, with unresolved D. The CDR3 is made up of 14 amino acids. Germline assignment: CDR1 SGDLS and CDR2 YYNGEE. Trimming left V 0 bases short and J 7 bases short, with 8 bases between. This CDR3 reads CASSVAPTNSPLHF. The CDR3 DNA reads TGTGCCAGCAGCGTAGCTCCGACCAATTCACCCCTCCACTTT.

The chain carries TRBV19 and TRBJ1-1; 9 bases align to TRBD1. Germline values: CDR1 LNHDA, CDR2 SQIVND (reference sequence). The CDR3 loop spans 13 amino acids. V gave up 6 bases and J gave up 7 bases; unmatched junction bases: 6. The CDR3 DNA sequence: TGTGCCAGTAGAGGACAGGGGTTCGGTGAAGCTTTCTTT. This codes for CASRGQGFGEAFF. Together with reference TRBV19 and TRBJ1-1, the CDR3 gives the full variable domain: DGGITQSPKYLFRKEGQNVTLSCEQNLNHDAMYWYRQDPGQGLRLIYYSQIVNDFQKGDIAEGYSVSREKKESFPLTVTSAQKNPTAFYLCASRGQGFGEAFFGQGTRLTVV.

The genes are TRBV5-4 and TRBJ2-2; maybe TRBD1 (7 bases). Germline lookup yields CDR1 SGHNT and CDR2 YYREEE (reference sequence). The germline V and J ends were trimmed by 4 bases and 4 bases, with 17 bases remaining between them. This CDR3 spans 16 amino acids. CDR3 in amino acids: CASSPPAGQSTGELFF. In DNA, the CDR3 is TGTGCCAGCAGCCCCCCGGCGGGACAGAGCACCGGGGAGCTGTTTTTT. Using reference TRBV5-4 and TRBJ2-2 for the parts outside the CDR3, the full variable domain is ETGVTQSPTHLIKTRGQQVTLRCSSQSGHNTVSWYQQALGQGPQFIFQYYREEENGRGNFPPRFSGLQFPNYSSELNVNALELDDSALYLCASSPPAGQSTGELFFGEGSRLTVL.